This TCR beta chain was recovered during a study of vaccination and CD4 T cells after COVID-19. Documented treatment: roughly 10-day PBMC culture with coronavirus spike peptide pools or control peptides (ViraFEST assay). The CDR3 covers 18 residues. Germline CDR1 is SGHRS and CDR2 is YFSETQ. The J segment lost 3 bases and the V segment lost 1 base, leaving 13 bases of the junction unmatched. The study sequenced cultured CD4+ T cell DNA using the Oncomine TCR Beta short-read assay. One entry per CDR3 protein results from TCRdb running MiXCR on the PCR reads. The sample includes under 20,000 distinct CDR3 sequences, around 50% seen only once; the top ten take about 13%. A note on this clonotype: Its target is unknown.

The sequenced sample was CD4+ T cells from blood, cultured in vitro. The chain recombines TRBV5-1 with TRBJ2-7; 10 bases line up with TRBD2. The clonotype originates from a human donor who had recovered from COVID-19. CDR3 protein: CASSLQSSGSLLNYEQYF. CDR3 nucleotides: TGCGCCAGCAGCTTGCAGTCTAGCGGGAGCCTTTTAAACTACGAGCAGTACTTC.